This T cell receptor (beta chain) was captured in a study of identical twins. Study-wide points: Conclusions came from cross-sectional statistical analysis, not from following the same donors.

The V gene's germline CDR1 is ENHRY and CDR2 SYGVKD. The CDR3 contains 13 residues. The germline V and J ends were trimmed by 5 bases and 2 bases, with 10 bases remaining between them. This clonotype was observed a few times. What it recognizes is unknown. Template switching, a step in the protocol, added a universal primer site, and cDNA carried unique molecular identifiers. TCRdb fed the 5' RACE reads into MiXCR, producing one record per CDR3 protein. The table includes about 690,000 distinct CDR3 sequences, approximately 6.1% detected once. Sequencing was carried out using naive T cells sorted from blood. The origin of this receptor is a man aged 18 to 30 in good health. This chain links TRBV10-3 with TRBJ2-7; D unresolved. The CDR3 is CAISSARAYEQYF. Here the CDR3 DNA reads TGTGCCATCAGTTCCGCGCGAGCCTACGAGCAGTACTTC.